One and the same sample provided the 11 T cell receptor beta chains below, sequenced in a study of OX40 agonist ivuxolimab in advanced cancers. Method: immunoSEQ multiplex PCR; TCRdb's copy keeps in-frame clones and lacks some. The sample records some 45,000 clones, 86% being singletons. The source was CD4+ or CD8+ T cells sorted from blood, collected in a trial of the OX40 agonist ivuxolimab. The receptors shown here come from an adult with an advanced solid tumor such as melanoma, head and neck, liver or kidney cancer.

The chain employs TRBV7-2 and TRBJ1-5, with a possible D match to TRBD1 (5 bases). The CDR3 contains 13 residues. The V end was cut by 5 bases, the J end by 3 bases, with 8 bases between. Germline values: CDR1 SGHTA, CDR2 FQGNSA. CDR3 loop: CASSDSFNQPQHF. In nucleotides, the CDR3 is TGTGCCAGCAGCGACAGCTTCAATCAGCCCCAGCATTTT.

The rearrangement links TRBV28 to TRBJ2-2, with a possible D match to TRBD1 (6 bases). The germline V gene encodes CDR1 MDHEN and CDR2 SYDVKM. This CDR3 is 13 amino acids long. Trimming pared 10 bases from V and 5 bases from J, leaving 14 bases between. This CDR3 reads CATPDSRTGELFF. The CDR3 bases are TGTGCCACCCCGGACAGTAGGACCGGGGAGCTGTTTTTT.

The chain has TRBV4-1 and TRBJ1-2; possibly TRBD1 for D (5 bases). With 3 bases removed from V and 7 bases from J, the gap between germline ends came to 18 bases. The CDR3 length is 15 residues. Germline CDR1 MGHRA, CDR2 YSYEKL. The DNA of the CDR3 is TGCGCCAGCAGCCATGAAAGGGGACGGGAATTTGGCTACACCTTC. Its protein is CASSHERGREFGYTF.

The chain joins TRBV2 to TRBJ2-5, with D unclear. Germline lookup yields CDR1 SNHLY and CDR2 FYNNEI. V was clipped by 7 bases and J by 5 bases, with 11 bases between them. This CDR3 is 12 amino acids long. The CDR3 DNA follows: TGTGCCAGCATATTAAGTGAGGAGACCCAGTACTTC. Translated, it gives CASILSEETQYF.

V is TRBV5-5 and J is TRBJ2-3, with 7 bases fitting TRBD1. The length of the CDR3 is 17 residues. Trimming cost V 4 bases and J 2 bases; bases outside gene matches: 13. Per the germline V gene, CDR1 is SGHKS and CDR2 is YYEKEE (reference sequence). Here the CDR3 DNA reads TGTGCCAGCAGCCCCACGGGCCGGGGACAGAACACAGATACGCAGTATTTT. Its protein is CASSPTGRGQNTDTQYF. Full variable domain (rest looked up from reference TRBV5-5 and TRBJ2-3): DAGVTQSPTHLIKTRGQQVTLRCSPISGHKSVSWYQQVLGQGPQFIFQYYEKEERGRGNFPDRFSARQFPNYSSELNVNALLLGDSALYLCASSPTGRGQNTDTQYFGPGTRLTVL.

The J gene is TRBJ2-3, the V gene TRBV19; 10 bases align to TRBD2. The CDR3 totals 17 residues. V lost 5 bases, J lost 5 bases, and 13 bases stayed unmatched. CDR1 and CDR2 from the germline V gene are LNHDA and SQIVND (reference sequence). CDR3 nucleotide sequence: TGTGCCAGTAGTCCAGGGGGACTAGCGCTTCGCGGAGATACGCAGTATTTT. As protein: CASSPGGLALRGDTQYF.

The V call is TRBV6-1, the J call TRBJ1-1, with TRBD1 as a possible D gene (6 bases). Germline V gene sequence: CDR1 MNHNS, CDR2 SASEGT. Trimming removed 8 bases from V and 0 bases from J, with 13 bases in between. The CDR3 sequence is 14 residues long. CDR3 coding DNA: TGTGCCAGCCTACGAGGGGGGCTGAACACTGAAGCTTTCTTT. Translated: CASLRGGLNTEAFF.

Worth noting for this clone: Other nucleotide sequences in the sample specify the same CDR3. This chain uses TRBV5-1 with TRBJ1-4; D is undetermined. V dropped 0 bases and J dropped 0 bases, with 6 bases sitting between them. The germline V gene encodes CDR1 SGHRS and CDR2 YFSETQ. This CDR3 spans 15 amino acids. The CDR3 loop reads CASSLGAATNEKLFF. Written as DNA, the CDR3 is TGCGCCAGCAGCTTGGGGGCAGCAACTAATGAAAAACTGTTTTTT.

This clone was counted between two and nine times. J is TRBJ1-5 and V is TRBV19; 8 nucleotides agree with TRBD1. V lost 4 bases to trimming and J lost 6 bases; unmatched junction nucleotides: 8. The CDR3 sequence is 15 residues long. Germline lookup yields CDR1 LNHDA and CDR2 SQIVND (reference sequence). In DNA, the CDR3 is TGTGCCAGTAGTAAGACAGGGGCTATGTTTCAGCCCCAGCATTTT. Translating it yields CASSKTGAMFQPQHF.

The V call is TRBV19, the J call TRBJ2-6; 9 bases agree with TRBD1. Per germline, CDR1 LNHDA and CDR2 SQIVND (reference sequence). The CDR3 totals 17 residues. The junction had 7 bases not matched to a gene; V was cut back by 5 bases and J by 2 bases. The CDR3 nucleotides are TGTGCCAGTAGTGGACCGGGACAGGGTACTGGGGCCAACGTCCTGACTTTC. Its translation is CASSGPGQGTGANVLTF. Based on the CDR3 plus reference TRBV19 and TRBJ2-6, the full variable domain is DGGITQSPKYLFRKEGQNVTLSCEQNLNHDAMYWYRQDPGQGLRLIYYSQIVNDFQKGDIAEGYSVSREKKESFPLTVTSAQKNPTAFYLCASSGPGQGTGANVLTFGAGSRLTVL.

The chain is built from TRBV11-2 and TRBJ1-3; D ambiguous. CDR3 size: 12 residues. Germline lookup yields CDR1 SGHAT and CDR2 FQNNGV. The V gene lost 7 bases and the J gene lost 1 base, with 5 bases spanning the gap. The DNA of the CDR3 is TGTGCCAGCACCTATTCTGGAAACACCATATATTTT. Residues: CASTYSGNTIYF.